Below, 10 T cell receptor beta chains from the same sample are listed, as sequenced in a study of early T cells in non-severe SARS-CoV-2 infection. Each CDR3 protein gets one entry after TCRdb re-called the 5' RACE reads with MiXCR. This sample has about 32,000 distinct CDR3 sequences; about 10% occur once, and the top ten carry roughly 13%. The source material was whole blood. The receptors were gathered from an adult who was a healthcare worker with PCR-confirmed SARS-CoV-2 infection or an uninfected control (not recorded which).

In its sample, this clonotype was seen a few times. The gene calls are TRBV12-3 or TRBV12-4 and TRBJ1-6; D gene uncertain. The V and J ends lost 7 bases and 7 bases respectively, with 17 bases between them. The CDR3 is 15 amino acids. CDR3 region: CASTRAGGMNSPLHF. The CDR3 nucleotides are TGTGCCAGCACCCGTGCCGGAGGAATGAATTCACCCCTCCACTTT.

This clonotype was detected a few times. V is TRBV20-1 and J is TRBJ1-2, with 7 bases lining up with TRBD1. J was trimmed by 5 bases and V by 5 bases; bases with no gene match: 11. Germline assignment: CDR1 DFQATT and CDR2 SNEGSKA (reference sequence). The CDR3 consists of 14 residues. CDR3 bases: TGCAGTGCTGACCAGAGACAGGGCACATATGGCTACACCTTC. Residues: CSADQRQGTYGYTF.

This clonotype was observed many times. The chain is built from TRBV20-1 and TRBJ2-7; D unresolved. The CDR3 covers 15 residues. Germline V gene data show CDR1 as DFQATT and CDR2 as SNEGSKA (reference sequence). Trimming removed 3 bases from V and 0 bases from J, with 15 bases in between. The DNA of the CDR3 is TGCAGTGCTAGGGTCCCCGGACCGTCCTCCTACGAGCAGTACTTC. This sequence encodes CSARVPGPSSYEQYF.

This clonotype was observed a handful of times. V usage is TRBV3-1 and J usage is TRBJ2-5; D remains ambiguous. V gave up 1 base and J gave up 1 base, with 4 bases separating them. Germline V gives CDR1 LGHDT, CDR2 YNNKEL (reference sequence). This CDR3 contains 13 residues. The CDR3 DNA sequence: TGTGCCAGCAGCCAAGGTCGCCAAGAGACCCAGTACTTC. Translation gives CASSQGRQETQYF.

This clonotype was detected many times. The chain employs TRBV2 and TRBJ2-5; D is unclear. The germline CDR1 and CDR2 sequences are SNHLY and FYNNEI. This CDR3 spans 13 amino acids. V was shortened by 3 bases and J by 6 bases, with 11 bases between the two germline ends. The CDR3: CASSDPSIQTQYF. For the CDR3, the DNA is TGTGCCAGCAGTGATCCGTCTATACAGACCCAGTACTTC.

This clonotype was detected a few times. CDR3 bases: TGTGCCAGCAGCTTAGCCGGGGGGGCAGGGGCCAACACCGGGGAGCTGTTTTTT. Encoded protein: CASSLAGGAGANTGELFF. The chain carries TRBV7-8 and TRBJ2-2; 8 nucleotides agree with TRBD2. Germline V gives CDR1 SGHVS, CDR2 FQNEAQ. The CDR3 is made up of 18 amino acids. Trimming took 0 bases from V and 2 from J; bases not matched to a gene: 8.

This sequence joins TRBV29-1 and TRBJ1-2; 7 bases are shared with TRBD1. V gave up 6 bases and J gave up 2 bases; unmatched junction bases: 6. Per germline, CDR1 SQVTM and CDR2 ANQGSEA. CDR3 size: 13 residues. CDR3 in amino acids: CSVDTGQNYGYTF. The CDR3 nucleotides read TGCAGCGTAGATACGGGACAGAACTATGGCTACACCTTC.

This clonotype was seen repeatedly, ten times or more. The chain carries TRBV7-3 and TRBJ2-7; TRBD1 aligns across 8 bases. CDR1 is SGHTA and CDR2 is FQGTGA in the germline V gene. The V segment lost 4 bases and the J segment 4 bases; nucleotides outside the gene matches: 9. CDR3 length: 15 amino acids. The CDR3 reads CASSSYGTGEYEQYF. The CDR3 nucleotides read TGTGCCAGCAGCTCTTACGGGACAGGAGAATACGAGCAGTACTTC.

The V gene is TRBV9, the J gene TRBJ1-3, with D possibly matching TRBD1 (6 bases). The CDR3 covers 16 residues. Trimming removed 0 bases from V and 2 bases from J, with 12 bases in between. The germline CDR1 and CDR2 sequences are SGDLS and YYNGEE. This chain's CDR3 is CASSVEAGAAGNTIYF. Written as DNA, the CDR3 is TGTGCCAGCAGCGTAGAGGCAGGGGCCGCTGGAAACACCATATATTTT.

This clonotype was seen many times. The rearrangement joins TRBV10-2 to TRBJ2-7, with D tentatively TRBD1 (5 bases). This CDR3 spans 12 amino acids. Between the trimmed V and J ends, which lost 5 bases and 5 bases, there was a span of 10 bases. Germline V CDR1 and CDR2: WSHSY, SAAADI. CDR3 amino acids: CASSLDRDEQYF. CDR3 nucleotide sequence: TGCGCCAGCAGTCTCGACAGAGACGAGCAGTACTTC.